This T cell receptor (beta chain) was sequenced for a study of CD8 T cells in ankylosing spondylitis. Findings and limits, study-wide: Clones linked with disease were CD8+ and fairly uncommon in the peripheral blood. Ankylosing spondylitis blood seemed to carry a telltale TCR beta motif made of roughly eight highly homologous variants.

This CDR3 is 18 amino acids long. V dropped 5 bases and J dropped 1; count of bases not matched to a gene: 14. Libraries for TCR beta were made by quantitative 5'-RACE with molecular barcodes. TCRdb used MiXCR to reprocess the 5' RACE reads, holding one entry per CDR3 protein. The sample yields more than 650,000 distinct CDR3 sequences, about 11% seen once. With respect to this clonotype: Its antigen is unknown.

This chain links TRBV12-3 or TRBV12-4 with TRBJ2-5, with 9 bases lining up with TRBD2. The clonotype originates from a male donor with ankylosing spondylitis. The material sequenced was blood, either unsorted or a sorted T cell fraction (not recorded which). The CDR3 reads CASSPESAGGPPQETQYF. DNA of the CDR3: TGTGCCAGCAGTCCCGAGAGCGCGGGAGGGCCCCCCCAAGAGACCCAGTACTTC.